The 26 T cell receptor beta chains below all came from one sample that was sequenced in a study of blood T cell repertoires in COVID-19. Repertoires were generated with immunoSEQ multiplex PCR, while TCRdb's copy carries only in-frame clones and drops some. The sample has about 310,000 clones, about 87% seen once. The sample taken for sequencing was peripheral blood. The origin of the receptors is a woman between 50 and 59 years old who had recovered from COVID-19.

This clone is a singleton in its sample. This chain's CDR3 is CASSFGDRGEEETQYF. The CDR3 region has the DNA TGTGCCAGCAGCTTCGGGGACAGGGGCGAGGAAGAGACCCAGTACTTC. This rearrangement joins TRBV7-9 to TRBJ2-5; 10 bases line up with TRBD1. V lost 3 bases and J lost 3; bases outside the gene matches: 7. Germline CDR1 reads SEHNR; CDR2 reads FQNEAQ (reference sequence). The CDR3 contains 16 residues.

The rearrangement links TRBV27 to TRBJ2-7; 8 nucleotides line up with TRBD2. CDR3 length: 15 amino acids. Germline trimming cut 2 bases from V and 0 bases from J; bases unmatched to any gene: 3. Germline V CDR1 and CDR2: MNHEY, SMNVEV (reference sequence). CDR3 region: CASSLTSGLSYEQYF. The CDR3 DNA reads as TGTGCCAGCAGTTTAACTAGCGGACTCTCCTACGAGCAGTACTTC.

The rearrangement uses TRBV7-8 and TRBJ1-1, with TRBD1 as a possible D gene (5 bases). This CDR3 is 14 amino acids long. Germline V gene lookup returns CDR1 SGHVS and CDR2 FQNEAQ. V was shortened by 2 bases and J by 3 bases, with 10 bases between the two germline ends. The CDR3 DNA follows: TGTGCCAGCAGCTTATACGGGGGAGACACTGAAGCTTTCTTT. Translation: CASSLYGGDTEAFF.

This clone was counted a single time. The chain recombines TRBV7-2 with TRBJ2-7; D might be TRBD1 (6 bases). V was pared by 1 base and J by 3 bases, with 13 bases between. CDR1 and CDR2 from the germline V gene are SGHTA and FQGNSA. The CDR3 has 15 residues. In nucleotides, the CDR3 is TGTGCCAGCAGCTTAGTAGGACAGCCCCACTACGAGCAGTACTTC. Encoded protein: CASSLVGQPHYEQYF.

A single count supports this clone. This chain connects TRBV28 to TRBJ2-7; 7 bases map to TRBD2. Germline V CDR1 and CDR2: MDHEN, SYDVKM. CDR3 size: 15 residues. V lost 3 bases and J lost 1; bases outside the gene matches: 6. Written as DNA, the CDR3 is TGTGCCAGCAGTTTGCTGCGGGAGTGGTCCTACGAGCAGTACTTC. Its protein product is CASSLLREWSYEQYF.

This chain uses TRBV3-1 (or the pseudogene TRBV3-2) with TRBJ1-4; weak D call: TRBD1 (5 bases). Germline V CDR1 and CDR2: LGHDT, YNNKEL (reference sequence). Trimming took 8 bases from V and 8 from J, leaving 21 bases between them. This CDR3 is built from 15 residues. CDR3 region: CASPENRAGREKLFF. In DNA, the CDR3 is TGTGCCAGCCCGGAAAATCGGGCAGGGAGGGAAAAACTGTTTTTT.

This clone was observed a handful of times. CDR3 in amino acids: CASSSQRVGQGSREQFF. The CDR3 coding sequence is TGTGCCAGCAGTTCGCAGCGGGTGGGACAGGGAAGTCGTGAGCAGTTCTTC. This sequence joins TRBV25-1 and TRBJ2-1; the match to TRBD1 covers 9 bases. Trimming took 5 bases from V and 9 from J; bases not matched to a gene: 17. The germline gives CDR1 MGHDK, CDR2 SYGVNS. The CDR3 extends over 17 amino acids.

This CDR3 is CASSVRTGVNNEQFF. CDR3 bases: TGTGCCAGCAGCGTTAGGACAGGGGTTAACAATGAGCAGTTCTTC. The genes are TRBV9 and TRBJ2-1, with 9 bases fitting TRBD1. From germline, CDR1 is SGDLS and CDR2 YYNGEE. The CDR3 runs to 15 residues. Trimming took 2 bases from V and 5 from J; bases not matched to a gene: 5.

The CDR3: CASSYRGMREKLFF. The CDR3 DNA sequence: TGTGCCAGCAGTTACAGGGGCATGAGGGAAAAACTGTTTTTT. The V gene is TRBV6-5, the J gene TRBJ1-4; D perhaps matches TRBD1 (5 bases). Germline CDR1 reads MNHEY; CDR2 reads SVGAGI. The CDR3 contains 14 residues. Trimming stripped 2 bases from V and 8 bases from J, with 12 bases between.

This chain uses TRBV3-1 (or the pseudogene TRBV3-2) with TRBJ2-7; 11 positions match TRBD1. This CDR3 is built from 15 residues. V lost 2 bases and J lost 2; bases outside the gene matches: 2. Germline-derived CDR1 and CDR2 are LGHDT and YNNKEL (reference sequence). In DNA, the CDR3 is TGTGCCAGCAGCCAACAGGGACAGGGGGCCTACGAGCAGTACTTC. Its protein product is CASSQQGQGAYEQYF.

This clone was recorded only once. The V and J genes are TRBV3-1 (or the pseudogene TRBV3-2) and TRBJ1-3; D is unresolved. The CDR3 is made up of 13 amino acids. Trimming pared 9 bases from V and 9 bases from J, leaving 18 bases between. Germline CDR1 LGHDT, CDR2 YNNKEL (reference sequence). The CDR3 DNA reads as TGTGCCAGTCGTAAGGAGGGAGCAAGCACCATATATTTT. Translation gives CASRKEGASTIYF.

The chain is built from TRBV27 and TRBJ2-7, with D perhaps TRBD2 (5 bases). This CDR3 comprises 12 residues. The V end lost 11 bases, the J end lost 0 bases, and 11 bases lay between the germline ends. The V gene's germline CDR1 is MNHEY and CDR2 SMNVEV (reference sequence). The CDR3 region is CAVGDSSYEQYF. The CDR3 region has the DNA TGTGCCGTCGGGGATAGCTCCTACGAGCAGTACTTC.

The genes are TRBV7-2 and TRBJ1-1; the D gene is possibly TRBD1 (5 bases). Germline lookup yields CDR1 SGHTA and CDR2 FQGNSA. Trimming removed 3 bases at V and 5 bases at J, with 10 bases between. The CDR3 has 13 amino acids. The CDR3 loop is CASSFDRLTEAFF. The DNA for the CDR3 is TGTGCCAGCAGCTTCGACAGATTAACTGAAGCTTTCTTT.

The V and J genes are TRBV3-1 (or the pseudogene TRBV3-2) and TRBJ2-7, with D perhaps matching TRBD2 (6 bases). Germline CDR1 reads LGHDT; CDR2 reads YNNKEL (reference sequence). This CDR3 contains 14 residues. V gave up 4 bases and J gave up 3 bases, with 13 bases separating them. Here the CDR3 DNA reads TGTGCCAGCAGCCTAAGCGGGTCAAACTACGAGCAGTACTTC. Translating gives CASSLSGSNYEQYF.

The chain has TRBV19 and TRBJ2-3; D call uncertain. Germline CDR1 is LNHDA and CDR2 is SQIVND (reference sequence). The length of the CDR3 is 12 residues. The V and J ends lost 3 bases and 10 bases respectively, with 11 bases between them. The CDR3 sequence is CASSIGRGAQYF. CDR3 DNA: TGTGCCAGTAGTATCGGAAGAGGAGCGCAGTATTTT.

This chain joins TRBV9 and TRBJ1-4; 10 nucleotides match TRBD1. There are 15 residues in the CDR3. V trimming: 4 bases; J trimming: 8 bases; junction bases outside the gene matches: 8. Germline V gene data show CDR1 as SGDLS and CDR2 as YYNGEE. CDR3 protein: CASSPRQGAGEKLFF. The CDR3 DNA reads as TGTGCCAGCAGCCCCCGACAGGGGGCAGGCGAAAAACTGTTTTTT.

V is TRBV6-1 and J is TRBJ1-1; D not resolved. Germline loops: CDR1 MNHNS, CDR2 SASEGT. The germline V and J ends were trimmed by 0 bases and 1 base, with 9 bases remaining between them. This CDR3 is 15 amino acids long. The CDR3 DNA follows: TGTGCCAGCAGTGAAGCGTCAACACAGAACACTGAAGCTTTCTTT. As protein: CASSEASTQNTEAFF.

This clone was observed a few times. The J gene is TRBJ2-5, the V gene TRBV29-1; 9 bases align to TRBD1. This CDR3 has 16 amino acids. Germline assignment: CDR1 SQVTM and CDR2 ANQGSEA. Germline trimming cut 3 bases from V and 5 bases from J; bases unmatched to any gene: 13. CDR3 nucleotide sequence: TGCAGCGTTGACATTCAGGGGACAGGGCCGGGGGAGACCCAGTACTTC. Its translation: CSVDIQGTGPGETQYF.

This clone was picked up a small number of times. The chain employs TRBV5-8 and TRBJ2-1; 8 nucleotides align to TRBD1. Losses at the gene ends were 3 bases for V and 6 bases for J; bases not matched to a gene: 8. CDR1 and CDR2 from the germline V gene are SGHTS and YDEGEE. There are 15 residues in the CDR3. CDR3 protein: CASSSPGQAGNEQFF. CDR3 in DNA: TGTGCCAGCAGCTCACCGGGACAGGCAGGCAATGAGCAGTTCTTC.

The chain links TRBV28 to TRBJ2-5; maybe TRBD2 (6 bases). Trimming removed 5 bases from V and 6 bases from J, with 19 bases in between. The CDR3 covers 15 residues. Per germline, CDR1 MDHEN and CDR2 SYDVKM. The CDR3 nucleotides are TGTGCCAGCAGTCCCCCGGGCGGGGCGCGAAAGACCCAGTACTTC. It yields the protein CASSPPGGARKTQYF.

The chain combines TRBV2 with TRBJ2-1; TRBD1 might be the D (5 bases). Trimming shortened V by 8 bases and J by 4 bases, and 21 bases separated the two germline ends. Germline V gene data show CDR1 as SNHLY and CDR2 as FYNNEI. This CDR3 has 16 residues. Here the CDR3 reads CASEEVRRPGYNEQFF. CDR3 sequence (DNA): TGTGCCAGCGAAGAGGTACGACGTCCAGGGTACAATGAGCAGTTCTTC.

The chain combines TRBV28 with TRBJ1-2; TRBD1 aligns across 7 bases. The trim removed 3 bases at V and 4 bases at J, leaving 5 bases unmatched. Germline loops: CDR1 MDHEN, CDR2 SYDVKM. The CDR3 is 14 amino acids. CDR3 sequence (DNA): TGTGCCAGCAGTTTGGAGGGGGCTGGCTATGGCTACACCTTC. Amino acids: CASSLEGAGYGYTF.

J is TRBJ2-7 and V is TRBV7-2; D gene ambiguous. The CDR3 consists of 13 residues. V lost 1 base and J 7 bases, leaving 11 bases between the germline ends. CDR1 and CDR2 (germline): SGHTA, FQGNSA. The CDR3 DNA reads as TGTGCCAGCAGCTTAGACTACGGCTCGGAGCAGTACTTC. This codes for CASSLDYGSEQYF.

The chain recombines TRBV27 with TRBJ2-1; TRBD2 might be the D (6 bases). The CDR3 sequence is 16 residues long. The germline V and J ends were trimmed by 5 bases and 9 bases, with 23 bases remaining between them. Germline assignment: CDR1 MNHEY and CDR2 SMNVEV (reference sequence). The CDR3 sequence: CASSASFAWGDGEQFF. DNA of the CDR3: TGTGCCAGCAGTGCAAGTTTTGCTTGGGGGGACGGTGAGCAGTTCTTC.

This sequence joins TRBV10-1 and TRBJ2-5; TRBD1 aligns across 8 bases. This CDR3 is 13 amino acids long. Germline values: CDR1 WNHNN, CDR2 SYGVQD (reference sequence). J was trimmed by 5 bases and V by 5 bases; bases with no gene match: 4. CDR3 amino acids: CASSLGQGETQYF. CDR3 bases: TGCGCCAGCAGTCTCGGACAGGGTGAGACCCAGTACTTC.

J is TRBJ2-5 and V is TRBV6-4; D gene ambiguous. The CDR3 totals 13 residues. The germline gives CDR1 MRHNA, CDR2 SNTAGT. The ends were cut back, 2 bases at V and 2 bases at J, with 6 bases in the middle. The CDR3 DNA reads TGTGCCAGCAGTGACATGGCTCAAGAGACCCAGTACTTC. This translates into CASSDMAQETQYF.